This TCR beta chain appears in the sequencing data of a study of PD-L1 blockade in urothelial cancer. Libraries were prepared by immunoSEQ multiplex PCR; TCRdb keeps only in-frame clonotypes and omits some of them. In the table there are 40,000 to 55,000 clones, around 87% of which are singletons. The germline V gene has CDR1 MNHEY and CDR2 SVGAGI. V shed 6 bases and J 4 bases; nucleotides not matched to a gene: 3. The CDR3 length is 12 residues. Time point denoted: peripheral blood 6 weeks after treatment start. Each patient contributed between 1 and 8 total time points of blood mononuclear cells, pretreatment and during treatment.

This clonotype originated in a man aged 60-69 years with urothelial cancer. This chain links TRBV6-5 with TRBJ2-7; 7 bases are shared with TRBD1. The sample consisted of PBMCs, taken around atezolizumab (anti-PD-L1) treatment. The CDR3 loop reads CASRRQGYEQYF. The CDR3 DNA reads TGTGCCAGCAGACGACAGGGTTACGAGCAGTACTTC.